This entry lists 12 T cell receptor beta chains sequenced from one sample in a study of lymphopenia after photon versus proton radiotherapy. Profiled with immunoSEQ multiplex PCR; TCRdb holds only in-frame clones, not every one. The sample has under 80,000 clones, roughly 86% seen once. The sample in question was peripheral blood, obtained from a patient treated with photon-based radiotherapy. The receptors were sampled from a middle-aged man with gastric cancer.

The chain recombines TRBV6-1 with TRBJ1-5; 8 nucleotides align to TRBD1. Looked up from germline, CDR1 is MNHNS and CDR2 is SASEGT. Trimming at V came to 2 bases and at J to 4 bases, leaving 7 bases not matched to a gene. This CDR3 spans 16 amino acids. The DNA of the CDR3 is TGTGCCAGCAGTGAACTGCCAGGGGGCGAAAATCAGCCCCAGCATTTT. It yields the protein CASSELPGGENQPQHF.

The V gene is TRBV15, the J gene TRBJ1-1; the match to TRBD1 covers 7 bases. The CDR3 has 14 amino acids. Per germline, CDR1 LNHNV and CDR2 YYDKDF (reference sequence). V trimming: 4 bases; J trimming: 2 bases; junction bases outside the gene matches: 4. DNA for the CDR3: TGTGCCACCAGCATCGACAGGGTCAACACTGAAGCTTTCTTT. Translation gives CATSIDRVNTEAFF.

This clone was observed once. The J gene is TRBJ2-3, the V gene TRBV9; perhaps TRBD2 as D (5 bases). From germline, CDR1 is SGDLS and CDR2 YYNGEE. Trimming stripped 5 bases from V and 0 bases from J, with 13 bases between. This CDR3 contains 15 residues. CDR3 bases: TGTGCCAGCAGTCCCGTGGGGAGCAGCACAGATACGCAGTATTTT. Translation gives CASSPVGSSTDTQYF.

The rearrangement links TRBV11-3 to TRBJ1-1, with TRBD1 matching 7 bases. Germline assignment: CDR1 SGHNT and CDR2 YENEEA. Trimming at V came to 5 bases and at J to 7 bases, leaving 7 bases not matched to a gene. This CDR3 contains 13 residues. The CDR3 loop is CASSTHQGDEAFF. DNA of the CDR3: TGTGCCAGCAGCACTCACCAGGGGGATGAAGCTTTCTTT. The full variable domain, completed using reference TRBV11-3 and TRBJ1-1, is EAGVVQSPRYKIIEKKQPVAFWCNPISGHNTLYWYLQNLGQGPELLIRYENEEAVDDSQLPKDRFSAERLKGVDSTLKIQPAELGDSAVYLCASSTHQGDEAFFGQGTRLTVV.

The chain uses TRBV5-1 and TRBJ1-2, with unresolved D. This CDR3 region has 14 residues. Germline V gene lookup returns CDR1 SGHRS and CDR2 YFSETQ. The V end was cut by 2 bases, the J end by 8 bases, with 16 bases between. CDR3 nucleotide sequence: TGCGCCAGCAGCTTTGGAGAAGGGTTGGAGGGCTACACCTTC. This encodes CASSFGEGLEGYTF.

CDR3 loop: CASLPLNGETQYF. CDR3 bases: TGTGCCAGCCTACCTTTGAACGGCGAGACCCAGTACTTC. This chain connects TRBV7-9 to TRBJ2-5; D not certain. The CDR3 consists of 13 residues. Trimming pared 8 bases from V and 5 bases from J, leaving 15 bases between. Germline CDR1 and CDR2: SEHNR and FQNEAQ (reference sequence).

The chain employs TRBV4-2 and TRBJ2-7; tentative D call: TRBD2 (6 bases). V was pared by 0 bases and J by 7 bases, with 13 bases between. The CDR3 spans 14 residues. Germline V gene data show CDR1 as LGHNA and CDR2 as YNFKEQ. CDR3 residues: CASSQERTEGEQYF. The CDR3 DNA reads as TGTGCCAGCAGCCAAGAACGGACGGAGGGGGAGCAGTACTTC.

This chain uses TRBV7-9 with TRBJ1-6; the D gene is possibly TRBD1 (6 bases). CDR1 and CDR2 (germline): SEHNR, FQNEAQ (reference sequence). This CDR3 has 16 residues. V was cut by 6 bases and J by 0 bases, with 12 bases left in between. The CDR3 DNA follows: TGTGCCAGCAGGGGATCGACAGGCTCCTATAATTCACCCCTCCACTTT. This encodes CASRGSTGSYNSPLHF.

This rearrangement joins TRBV5-5 to TRBJ1-5; D is uncertain. The CDR3 runs 13 residues. V shed 1 base and J shed 8 bases, with 10 bases lying between them. Germline V gene lookup returns CDR1 SGHKS and CDR2 YYEKEE (reference sequence). CDR3 in amino acids: CASSLYEREPQHF. The CDR3 DNA reads as TGTGCCAGCAGCTTGTATGAGAGGGAGCCCCAGCATTTT.

V gene TRBV12-5 combines with J gene TRBJ2-7; possible D gene TRBD2, 6 bases. The length of the CDR3 is 12 residues. Germline V gene sequence: CDR1 LGHNT, CDR2 FRNRAP. This CDR3 is CARYGRPHEQYF. The CDR3 nucleotides are TGTGCGAGATACGGGAGACCCCACGAGCAGTACTTC. The full variable domain, in which reference TRBV12-5 and TRBJ2-7 provide the parts outside the CDR3, is DARVTQTPRHKVTEMGQEVTMRCQPILGHNTVFWYRQTMMQGLELLAYFRNRAPLDDSGMPKDRFSAEMPDATLATLKIQPSEPRDSAVYFCARYGRPHEQYFGPGTRLTVT.

The gene calls are TRBV30 and TRBJ2-5; maybe TRBD1 (7 bases). Looked up from germline, CDR1 is GTSNPN and CDR2 is SVGIG (reference sequence). Between the trimmed V and J ends, which lost 0 bases and 5 bases, there was a span of 22 bases. This CDR3 is built from 17 residues. CDR3 region: CAWSVPRWRGRGETQYF. The DNA of the CDR3 is TGTGCCTGGAGTGTACCACGTTGGAGGGGGCGCGGGGAGACCCAGTACTTC.

By share, this clone ranks as medium-sized (0.01 to 0.1%). This chain links TRBV4-1 with TRBJ1-4; 9 nucleotides match TRBD1. Per the germline V gene, CDR1 is MGHRA and CDR2 is YSYEKL. The V segment lost 1 base and the J segment 7 bases; nucleotides outside the gene matches: 1. This CDR3 comprises 14 residues. The CDR3 nucleotides are TGCGCCAGCAGCCAAGGGACAGGGGTTGAAAAACTGTTTTTT. Its translation: CASSQGTGVEKLFF.